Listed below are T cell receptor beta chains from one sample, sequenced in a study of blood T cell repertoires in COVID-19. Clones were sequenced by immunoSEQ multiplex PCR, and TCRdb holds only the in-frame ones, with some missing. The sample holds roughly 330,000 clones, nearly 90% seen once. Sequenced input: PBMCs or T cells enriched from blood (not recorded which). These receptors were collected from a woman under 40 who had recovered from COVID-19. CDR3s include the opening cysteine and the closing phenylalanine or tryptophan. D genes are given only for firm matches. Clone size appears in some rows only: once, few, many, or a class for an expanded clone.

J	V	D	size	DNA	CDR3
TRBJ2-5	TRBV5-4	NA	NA	TGTGCCAGCAGCTGGGGGCTAGGTGGTCCGGAGACCCAGTACTTC	CASSWGLGGPETQYF
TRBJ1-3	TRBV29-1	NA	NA	TGCAGCGTTTGGGACATCTCTGGAAACACCATATATTTT	CSVWDISGNTIYF
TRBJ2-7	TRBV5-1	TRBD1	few	TGCGCCAGCAGCTTGCTGGGGACAGGGGGCCGAGACGAGCAGTACTTC	CASSLLGTGGRDEQYF
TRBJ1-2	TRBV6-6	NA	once	TGTGCCAGCAGTTACTCGTCAGGGGAGGGTGGCTACACCTTC	CASSYSSGEGGYTF
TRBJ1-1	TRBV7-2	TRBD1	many	TGTGCCAGCAGCTGGACAGGGAACACTGAAGCTTTCTTT	CASSWTGNTEAFF
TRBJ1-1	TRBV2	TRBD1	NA	TGTGCCAGCGCCTTGGGACAGGGAAACACTGAAGCTTTCTTT	CASALGQGNTEAFF
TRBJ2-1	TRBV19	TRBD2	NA	TGTGCCGCCGGGGGGGCTTCGGATGAGCAGTTCTTC	CAAGGASDEQFF
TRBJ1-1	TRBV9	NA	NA	TGTGCCAGCACCCCAGGGCCGGTAAGCACTGAAGCTTTCTTT	CASTPGPVSTEAFF
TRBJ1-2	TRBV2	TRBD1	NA	TGTGCCAGCAAAAAGGGACAGGGGGTCGGCGGCTACACCTTC	CASKKGQGVGGYTF
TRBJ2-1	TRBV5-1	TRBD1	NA	TGCGCCAGCAGACAGGGGGCCGATGAGCAGTTCTTC	CASRQGADEQFF
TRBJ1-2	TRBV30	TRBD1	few	TGTGCCTGGAGCCGGGACAGGGAAAGCGGTGGCTACACCTTC	CAWSRDRESGGYTF
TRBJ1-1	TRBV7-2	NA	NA	TGTGCCAGCAGCTCATGGACTGAAAACACTGAAGCTTTCTTT	CASSSWTENTEAFF
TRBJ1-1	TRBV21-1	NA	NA	TGTGCCAGCAGCAAAGGGGACAGGGGGCCGGTGAACACTGAAGCTTTCTTT	CASSKGDRGPVNTEAFF
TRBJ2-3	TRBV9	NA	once	TGTGCCAGCAGCGTAGCTGGGAGCATTAGCACAGATACGCAGTATTTT	CASSVAGSISTDTQYF
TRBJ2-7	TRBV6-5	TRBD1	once	TGTGCCAGCAGGGGACAGGGTATCTACGAGCAGTACTTC	CASRGQGIYEQYF
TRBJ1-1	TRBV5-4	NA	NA	TGTGCCAGCAGCTTGGAGCGGGACACTGAAGCTTTCTTT	CASSLERDTEAFF
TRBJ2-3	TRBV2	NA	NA	TGTGCCAGCAGTGGCTGGTCGGCGGGAGATACGCAGTATTTT	CASSGWSAGDTQYF
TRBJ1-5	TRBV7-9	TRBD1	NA	TGTGCCAGCAGCTCAGAGGGGGCAGGTCTAGCGCCCCAGCATTTT	CASSSEGAGLAPQHF
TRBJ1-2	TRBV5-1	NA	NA	TGCGCCAGCAGTATCGGGGGGGTCGGCTACACCTTC	CASSIGGVGYTF
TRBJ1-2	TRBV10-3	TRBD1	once	TGTGCCATCAGGGGACAGGCATTTGGGTATGGCTACACCTTC	CAIRGQAFGYGYTF
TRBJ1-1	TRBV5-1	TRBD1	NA	TGCGCCAGCAGAGTGACAGGGCGGAACACTGAAGCTTTCTTT	CASRVTGRNTEAFF
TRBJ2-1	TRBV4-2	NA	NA	TGTGCCAGCAGCCAAGACAGGGCAGGGTTACGTTCGGTGTACAATGAGCAGTTCTTC	CASSQDRAGLRSVYNEQFF
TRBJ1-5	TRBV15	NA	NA	TGTGCCACCAGCAACAACAGGGGCAATCAGCCCCAGCATTTT	CATSNNRGNQPQHF
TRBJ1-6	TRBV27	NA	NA	TGTGCCAGCAGTTTAGAGGGAGGTTTTTCACCCCTCCACTTT	CASSLEGGFSPLHF
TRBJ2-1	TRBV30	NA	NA	TGTGCCTGGAGATTCGGGGGGCGATTCGACTTCTTC	CAWRFGGRFDFF